Listed below are T cell receptor beta chains from one sample, sequenced in a study of beta chain features in type 1 diabetes. Profiling relied on immunoSEQ multiplex PCR, and the TCRdb table lists in-frame clones only, not all of them. The sample has 350,000 to 400,000 clones, less than 15% seen once. The sequencing sample was made of naive CD4+ T cells from blood. These receptors came from a woman aged 18-29 years in good health. CDR3s include the opening cysteine and the closing phenylalanine or tryptophan. The size entry is marked missing in some rows and otherwise reads once, few, many or a size class.

J gene: TRBJ2-5
clone size: .
V gene: TRBV4-1
CDR3 protein: CASSQRTGWTRETQYF

J gene: TRBJ1-1
clone size: .
V gene: TRBV29-1
CDR3 protein: CSSTGQGGVSGFF

J gene: TRBJ2-7
clone size: .
V gene: TRBV28
CDR3 protein: CASSLSGTGGDEQYF

J gene: TRBJ2-7
clone size: .
V gene: TRBV20-1
CDR3 protein: CSASDSYEQYF

J gene: TRBJ2-4
clone size: .
V gene: TRBV6-4
CDR3 protein: CASILSWDRGGRYIQYF

J gene: TRBJ1-1
clone size: few
V gene: TRBV9
CDR3 protein: CASSVEPGAEAFF

J gene: TRBJ2-7
clone size: .
V gene: TRBV7-6
CDR3 protein: CASSAEGGGWEQYF

J gene: TRBJ2-2
clone size: few
V gene: TRBV11-2
CDR3 protein: CASSSLYTGELFF

J gene: TRBJ2-7
clone size: .
V gene: TRBV6-5
CDR3 protein: CASRNTGGVVYEQYF

J gene: TRBJ2-5
clone size: .
V gene: TRBV5-4
CDR3 protein: CASSPRGIIQETQYF

J gene: TRBJ1-5
clone size: .
V gene: TRBV18
CDR3 protein: CASSPTGNNQPQHF

J gene: TRBJ2-3
clone size: .
V gene: TRBV18
CDR3 protein: CASSPRQGATDTQYF

J gene: TRBJ1-1
clone size: .
V gene: TRBV28
CDR3 protein: CASSPPRLNTEAFF

J gene: TRBJ2-1
clone size: .
V gene: TRBV7-9
CDR3 protein: CASSPREEQFF

J gene: TRBJ1-1
clone size: .
V gene: TRBV7-9
CDR3 protein: CASSLLSPEAFF

J gene: TRBJ1-1
clone size: .
V gene: TRBV29-1
CDR3 protein: CSVEGKLNTEAFF

J gene: TRBJ2-1
clone size: .
V gene: TRBV28
CDR3 protein: CASTLAGELGNEQFF

J gene: TRBJ2-7
clone size: few
V gene: TRBV7-6
CDR3 protein: CASSGTSGGYEQYF

J gene: TRBJ2-1
clone size: few
V gene: TRBV2
CDR3 protein: CASSAGTSGRAWNEQFF

J gene: TRBJ2-6
clone size: .
V gene: TRBV6-6
CDR3 protein: CASRGQGSSGANVLTF

J gene: TRBJ2-7
clone size: few
V gene: TRBV25-1
CDR3 protein: CASSDQGSIYEQYF

J gene: TRBJ2-5
clone size: .
V gene: TRBV11-2
CDR3 protein: CASSLVVVQETQYF

J gene: TRBJ2-4
clone size: few
V gene: TRBV30
CDR3 protein: CAWSGPLAGAKNIQYF

J gene: TRBJ1-2
clone size: few
V gene: TRBV6-4
CDR3 protein: CASHGDGAGGYTF

J gene: TRBJ2-1
clone size: few
V gene: TRBV5-1
CDR3 protein: CASSFSGNYNEQFF

J gene: TRBJ2-1
clone size: .
V gene: TRBV9
CDR3 protein: CASSAGGSYNEQFF

J gene: TRBJ2-2
clone size: .
V gene: TRBV6-1
CDR3 protein: CASIRGGTDGELFF

J gene: TRBJ1-2
clone size: .
V gene: TRBV5-6
CDR3 protein: CASSLVRGYTF

J gene: TRBJ1-4
clone size: .
V gene: TRBV5-4
CDR3 protein: CASSLQGIRTNEKLFF

J gene: TRBJ2-7
clone size: few
V gene: TRBV30
CDR3 protein: CAWSVMSSGRYEQYF

J gene: TRBJ2-3
clone size: .
V gene: TRBV6-5
CDR3 protein: CAAGSYTQYF

J gene: TRBJ2-1
clone size: .
V gene: TRBV11-2
CDR3 protein: CASSRRTSGSSYNEQFF

J gene: TRBJ1-1
clone size: .
V gene: TRBV6-5
CDR3 protein: CASSKDRTNTEAFF

J gene: TRBJ1-1
clone size: few
V gene: TRBV29-1
CDR3 protein: CSVQETMNTEAFF

J gene: TRBJ2-5
clone size: few
V gene: TRBV14
CDR3 protein: CASSLRSGSKETQYF

J gene: TRBJ2-7
clone size: .
V gene: TRBV7-9
CDR3 protein: CASSPWTSGDPEQYF

J gene: TRBJ2-2
clone size: .
V gene: TRBV6-5
CDR3 protein: CASSYGAGGHTGELFF

J gene: TRBJ1-1
clone size: few
V gene: TRBV29-1
CDR3 protein: CSVTTGLEAFF

J gene: TRBJ2-1
clone size: .
V gene: TRBV25-1
CDR3 protein: CASSAPRSLTYNEQFF

J gene: TRBJ2-5
clone size: few
V gene: TRBV2
CDR3 protein: CASSEGRVETQYF

J gene: TRBJ2-1
clone size: few
V gene: TRBV9
CDR3 protein: CASSVGVASSYNEQFF

J gene: TRBJ1-1
clone size: .
V gene: TRBV30
CDR3 protein: CAWSKDLTGLEAFF

J gene: TRBJ1-5
clone size: .
V gene: TRBV2
CDR3 protein: CASSEARRRLNQPQHF

J gene: TRBJ2-1
clone size: .
V gene: TRBV7-2
CDR3 protein: CASSLVKTSGMGGEQFF